One sample yielded the 9 T cell receptor beta chains listed below, sequenced in a study of blood T cell repertoires in COVID-19. The table came from immunoSEQ multiplex PCR; TCRdb's copy has only in-frame clones and leaves some out. The sample has about 170,000 clones; over 80% are singletons. The sequenced sample was PBMCs or T cells enriched from blood (not recorded which). The receptor set was obtained from a woman aged 50 to 60 who had recovered from COVID-19.

V is TRBV7-3 and J is TRBJ2-3; 9 bases are a match to TRBD2. J gave up 3 bases and V 7 bases, and 5 bases lay outside the gene matches. This CDR3 spans 14 amino acids. The germline V gene encodes CDR1 SGHTA and CDR2 FQGTGA. Here the CDR3 reads CASKVSGGTDTQYF. The CDR3 coding sequence is TGTGCCAGCAAGGTTAGCGGGGGTACAGATACGCAGTATTTT. Complete variable domain (other parts from reference TRBV7-3 and TRBJ2-3): GAGVSQTPSNKVTEKGKYVELRCDPISGHTALYWYRQSLGQGPEFLIYFQGTGAADDSGLPNDRFFAVRPEGSVSTLKIQRTERGDSAVYLCASKVSGGTDTQYFGPGTRLTVL.

This chain uses TRBV4-1 with TRBJ1-2; 8 bases are a match to TRBD1. CDR1 and CDR2 (germline): MGHRA, YSYEKL. This CDR3 has 15 amino acids. The V and J ends lost 4 bases and 4 bases, in that order; junction bases with no gene match: 8. CDR3 coding DNA: TGCGCCAGCAGCCGACTGGGACAGGTTCGCTATGGCTACACCTTC. Translated, it gives CASSRLGQVRYGYTF.

V usage is TRBV30 and J usage is TRBJ2-6; tentatively, D is TRBD1 (6 bases). Germline V lookup: CDR1 GTSNPN, CDR2 SVGIG (reference sequence). The CDR3 covers 19 residues. Trimming removed 1 base from V and 4 bases from J, with 23 bases in between. The CDR3 reads CAWSAKGDFPLTGANVLTF. The DNA for the CDR3 is TGTGCCTGGAGTGCCAAGGGGGATTTTCCCCTGACAGGGGCCAACGTCCTGACTTTC. Filled out from reference TRBV30 and TRBJ2-6, the complete variable domain reads SQTIHQWPATLVQPVGSPLSLECTVEGTSNPNLYWYRQAAGRGLQLLFYSVGIGQISSEVPQNLSASRPQDRQFILSSKKLLLSDSGFYLCAWSAKGDFPLTGANVLTFGAGSRLTVL.

The CDR3 spells CASSLGPGHEQYV. The CDR3 bases are TGTGCCAGCAGCCTGGGTCCAGGCCACGAGCAGTACGTC. The chain links TRBV11-3 to TRBJ2-7; D is unresolved. The CDR3 runs 13 residues. Germline V CDR1 and CDR2: SGHNT, YENEEA. Deletions cut 5 bases from V and 5 bases from J, with 13 bases between.

CDR3 DNA: TGTGCCTGGCGGGGACAGAAGGGCGAAAAACTGTTTTTT. Protein: CAWRGQKGEKLFF. V usage is TRBV30 and J usage is TRBJ1-4; 7 positions match TRBD1. The V gene end was trimmed by 5 bases and the J gene end by 8 bases; junction bases not matched to a gene: 8. Germline assignment: CDR1 GTSNPN and CDR2 SVGIG (reference sequence). The CDR3 has 13 amino acids.

CDR3 in DNA: TGCAGCGTTGGAGAGCTGGCCCAAGCTTTCTTT. Translation: CSVGELAQAFF. This sequence joins TRBV29-1 and TRBJ1-1, with D hard to call. The CDR3 is 11 amino acids. The germline V and J ends were trimmed by 4 bases and 9 bases, with 12 bases remaining between them. Looked up from germline, CDR1 is SQVTM and CDR2 is ANQGSEA.

The V and J genes are TRBV10-3 and TRBJ2-1, with D possibly matching TRBD1 (6 bases). With 4 bases removed from V and 3 bases from J, the gap between germline ends came to 10 bases. The CDR3 extends over 14 amino acids. The germline gives CDR1 ENHRY, CDR2 SYGVKD. The chain's CDR3 is CAISVQGYYNEQFF. The CDR3 coding sequence is TGTGCCATCAGTGTCCAGGGGTACTACAATGAGCAGTTCTTC.

V gene TRBV9 combines with J gene TRBJ2-3, with TRBD2 matching 12 bases. Germline values: CDR1 SGDLS, CDR2 YYNGEE. Trimming at V came to 0 bases and at J to 0 bases, leaving 5 bases not matched to a gene. The CDR3 is 18 amino acids. CDR3 nucleotides: TGTGCCAGCAGCGTAGCAACTAGCGGGGGGACTAGCACAGATACGCAGTATTTT. The encoded protein is CASSVATSGGTSTDTQYF.

The chain carries TRBV7-9 and TRBJ1-6, with 9 positions matching TRBD1. With V trimmed by 1 base and J by 10 bases, 5 bases remained unmatched. From germline, CDR1 is SEHNR and CDR2 FQNEAQ (reference sequence). This CDR3 is 15 amino acids long. The CDR3 bases are TGTGCCAGCAGCTTAGGGGGACAGGGTTCCTCACCCCTCCACTTT. It codes for CASSLGGQGSSPLHF.